This T cell receptor beta chain was profiled in a study of regulatory T cells in long-lasting Graves disease. The time point: newly diagnosed GD, antithyroid drugs for less than 3 months. Making the TCR library involved RNA that had been extracted from PBMCs. EDTA tubes held 7 to 9 milliliters of peripheral blood from each patient. Regarding the study as a whole: Whereas new patients shared roughly 910 public clonotypes, persistent patients shared more, at under 3,500.

Germline V gene lookup returns CDR1 DFQATT and CDR2 SNEGSKA (reference sequence). The CDR3 length is 13 residues. J lost 8 bases, V lost 2 bases, and 8 bases had no gene match. Arm-PCR of CDR3 regions with iRepertoire HTBI primers generated TCR beta libraries. TCRdb re-analysed the multiplex PCR reads in MiXCR, keeping a single row per CDR3 protein. The sample has about 540,000 distinct CDR3 sequences; less than 15% are singletons. This clonotype turned up a few times. What it recognizes is unknown. A further study also used this sample, focusing on T cells in Graves' hyperthyroidism and ophthalmopathy. As that study records: A first-round RT-PCR of the TCR CDR3 used the HTBI primer set. Onset of ophthalmopathy came a median around 7.1 months after the model predicted it.

The TCR sequence derives from a man aged 25-45 years with Graves disease. This specimen was peripheral blood mononuclear cells (PBMCs), taken at new diagnosis, from a patient treated with antithyroid drugs. The chain couples TRBV20-1 to TRBJ1-2; TRBD1 aligns across 7 bases. The CDR3 bases are TGCAGTGCTAGAACCAGCAGGGGGTACGGCTACACCTTC. Translation: CSARTSRGYGYTF.